A selection of T cell receptor beta chains follows, all from one sample in a study of T-cell reconstitution after alpha-beta-depleted transplantation in children. Each CDR3 protein is one row after TCRdb ran MiXCR on the PCR reads. Of around 600,000 distinct CDR3 sequences listed, about 11% are singletons. Here the sequenced sample was PBMCs from the stem cell graft donor, taken from the stem cell graft. The receptors were gathered from a human donor who donated a stem cell graft to a child with acute myeloid leukemia. Both conserved end residues are part of each CDR3. The D gene is left open where the match is weak. Clone size appears in some rows only: once, few, many, or a class for an expanded clone.

TRBV3-1	NA	TRBJ2-4	NA	TGTGCCAGCAGCCAAGAAAGGGGACTCCGAGCCAAAAACATTCAGTACTTC	CASSQERGLRAKNIQYF
TRBV7-9	TRBD2	TRBJ2-7	many	TGTGCCAGCAGCTCCGTACTAGCGGGAGCCTTAGGGGTCGAGCAGTACTTC	CASSSVLAGALGVEQYF
TRBV5-5	TRBD1	TRBJ1-6	many	TGTGCCAGCAGCTTGGAGCCGACAGGGTCTGCTTCACCCCTCCACTTT	CASSLEPTGSASPLHF
TRBV15	TRBD2	TRBJ2-3	many	TGTGCCACCAGCAGAGGCGGGAGAGGAGCAGATACGCAGTATTTT	CATSRGGRGADTQYF
TRBV20-1	TRBD2	TRBJ2-4	few	TGCAGTGCAAGGCGGACTAGCGGGAGGAGGGACATTCAGTACTTC	CSARRTSGRRDIQYF
TRBV30	TRBD2	TRBJ2-1	NA	TGTGCCTGGAGCCTGGGACTAGCGGACAATGAGCAGTTCTTC	CAWSLGLADNEQFF
TRBV28	NA	TRBJ2-5	few	TGTGCCAGCAGTGTCACCGGCCGGGGACGAGAGACCCAGTACTTC	CASSVTGRGRETQYF
TRBV5-5	NA	TRBJ2-2	many	TGTGCCAGCAGCTTGGGGGCTTTGGACACCGGGGAGCTGTTTTTT	CASSLGALDTGELFF
TRBV10-3	NA	TRBJ2-3	few	TGTGCCATCAGTGAGTCGGGGTCAGGAGAAGGAGATACGCAGTATTTT	CAISESGSGEGDTQYF
TRBV20-1	NA	TRBJ1-2	many	TGCAGTGCTAGTTCGGGGAACTATGGCTACACCTTC	CSASSGNYGYTF
TRBV29-1	NA	TRBJ2-5	few	TGCAGCGTTGATAATCAGGGCGGGGAGACCCAGTACTTC	CSVDNQGGETQYF
TRBV24-1	NA	TRBJ2-6	few	TGTGCCACCAGTGATTTTGGTACACAGGAATTATCTGGGGCCAACGTCCTGACTTTC	CATSDFGTQELSGANVLTF
TRBV5-1	TRBD1	TRBJ2-1	many	TGCGCCAGCTCGGTAGACAGGGGCCAAGGGACCTACAATGAGCAGTTCTTC	CASSVDRGQGTYNEQFF
TRBV3-1	NA	TRBJ1-6	NA	TGTGCCAGCAGCCAAGCGGTCGAGTCACCCCTCCACTTT	CASSQAVESPLHF
TRBV7-3	NA	TRBJ2-1	NA	TGTGCCAGCAGCTTAACTGTCTCCCCTCGTTCCGATGAGCAGTTCTTC	CASSLTVSPRSDEQFF
TRBV29-1	NA	TRBJ1-1	few	TGCAGCGTTGGAACCCCTGAAGCTTTCTTT	CSVGTPEAFF
TRBV12-3/TRBV12-4	TRBD2	TRBJ2-3	NA	TGTGCCAGCAGCCCAGGGACTAGTAGCGATACGCAGTATTTT	CASSPGTSSDTQYF
TRBV12-3/TRBV12-4	TRBD1	TRBJ2-6	few	TGTGCCAGCAGCAGCCGGACAGGGAGTTTCAGAGGGGCCAACGTCCTGACTTTC	CASSSRTGSFRGANVLTF
TRBV11-3	TRBD1	TRBJ1-2	many	TGTGCCAGCAGCTTAGTTGCCGCGACAGGGGTCTCTAACTATGGCTACACCTTC	CASSLVAATGVSNYGYTF